This TCR beta chain derives from a study of blood T cell repertoires in COVID-19. Trimming took 3 bases from V and 8 from J; bases not matched to a gene: 9. The CDR3 spans 14 residues. Germline V lookup: CDR1 LNHDA, CDR2 SQIVND (reference sequence). Clones were read by immunoSEQ multiplex PCR, and TCRdb kept only the in-frame ones, dropping some. The repertoire consists of some 200,000 clones, with 86% occurring once and the leading ten covering around 5.7%. Sequenced: peripheral blood. V is TRBV19 and J is TRBJ1-2; 7 nucleotides agree with TRBD1. This TCR was sampled from an elderly man with acute or convalescent COVID-19. The CDR3 here is CASSIGTVPAGYTF. As DNA, the CDR3 is TGTGCCAGTAGTATCGGGACAGTTCCAGCGGGCTACACCTTC. Variable domain in full (rest from reference TRBV19 and TRBJ1-2): DGGITQSPKYLFRKEGQNVTLSCEQNLNHDAMYWYRQDPGQGLRLIYYSQIVNDFQKGDIAEGYSVSREKKESFPLTVTSAQKNPTAFYLCASSIGTVPAGYTFGSGTRLTVV.